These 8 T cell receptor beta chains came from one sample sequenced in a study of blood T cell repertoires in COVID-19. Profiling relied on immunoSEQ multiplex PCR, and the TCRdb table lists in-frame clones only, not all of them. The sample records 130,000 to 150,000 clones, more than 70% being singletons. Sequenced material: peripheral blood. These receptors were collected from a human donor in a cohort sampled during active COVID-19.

The CDR3 DNA reads as TGCGCCAGCAGCCAAGACGGACAACAACCCTATGGCTACACCTTC. Its protein is CASSQDGQQPYGYTF. The genes are TRBV4-3 and TRBJ1-2, with D maybe TRBD1 (5 bases). Germline CDR1 and CDR2: LGHNA and YSLEER. The CDR3 length is 15 residues. Deletions cut 0 bases from V and 4 bases from J, with 12 bases between.

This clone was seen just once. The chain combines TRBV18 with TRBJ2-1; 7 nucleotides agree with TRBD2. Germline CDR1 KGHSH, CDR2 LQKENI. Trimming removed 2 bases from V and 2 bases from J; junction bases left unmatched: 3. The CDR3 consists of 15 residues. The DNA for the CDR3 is TGTGCCAGCTCACCAGCGGGAGCCACCTACAATGAGCAGTTCTTC. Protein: CASSPAGATYNEQFF.

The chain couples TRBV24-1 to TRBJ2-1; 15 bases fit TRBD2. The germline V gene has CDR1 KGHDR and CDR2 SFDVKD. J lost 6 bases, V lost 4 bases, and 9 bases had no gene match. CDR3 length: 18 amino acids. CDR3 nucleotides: TGTGCCACCAGTGACCCTGGACTAGCGGGAGGGGTTGGCAATGAGCAGTTCTTC. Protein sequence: CATSDPGLAGGVGNEQFF.

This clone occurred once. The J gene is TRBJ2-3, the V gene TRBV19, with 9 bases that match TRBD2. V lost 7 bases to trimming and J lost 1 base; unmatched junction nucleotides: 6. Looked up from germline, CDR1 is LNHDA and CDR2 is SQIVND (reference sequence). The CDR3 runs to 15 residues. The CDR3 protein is CASTLAGLRTDTQYF. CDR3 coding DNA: TGTGCCAGTACCCTAGCGGGACTACGCACAGATACGCAGTATTTT.

CDR3 coding DNA: TGTGCCAGCTCCGTGGGGACAGCTATTTTATACAATGAGCAGTTCTTC. As protein: CASSVGTAILYNEQFF. The V call is TRBV18, the J call TRBJ2-1; 7 nucleotides agree with TRBD1. J lost 4 bases, V lost 6 bases, and 12 bases had no gene match. The CDR3 length is 16 residues. Germline V gene lookup returns CDR1 KGHSH and CDR2 LQKENI.

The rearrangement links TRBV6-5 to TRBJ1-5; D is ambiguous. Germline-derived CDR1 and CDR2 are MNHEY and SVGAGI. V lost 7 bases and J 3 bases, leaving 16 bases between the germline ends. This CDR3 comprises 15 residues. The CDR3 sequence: CASIPLGGYNQPQHF. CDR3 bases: TGTGCCAGCATTCCCCTCGGCGGTTACAATCAGCCCCAGCATTTT.

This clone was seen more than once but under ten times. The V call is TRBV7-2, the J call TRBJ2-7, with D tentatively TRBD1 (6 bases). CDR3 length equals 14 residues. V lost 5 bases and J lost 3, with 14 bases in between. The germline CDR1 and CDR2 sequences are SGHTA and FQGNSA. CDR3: CASSRPQGFYEQYF. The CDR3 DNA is TGTGCCAGCAGCCGCCCTCAGGGGTTCTACGAGCAGTACTTC.

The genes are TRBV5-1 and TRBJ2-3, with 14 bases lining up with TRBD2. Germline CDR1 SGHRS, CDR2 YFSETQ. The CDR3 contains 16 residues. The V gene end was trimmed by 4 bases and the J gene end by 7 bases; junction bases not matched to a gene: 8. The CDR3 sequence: CASSRTSGGPEYTQYF. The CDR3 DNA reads TGCGCCAGCAGCCGGACTAGCGGGGGGCCAGAGTATACGCAGTATTTT.